Below, 22 T cell receptor beta chains from the same sample are listed, as sequenced in a study of blood T cell repertoires in COVID-19. Generated by immunoSEQ multiplex PCR, the TCRdb table keeps only in-frame clones and is missing some. The table includes some 150,000 clones, about 89% detected once. Material for sequencing was peripheral blood. All receptors come from a man aged 55-75 years with active or convalescent COVID-19.

This clone was observed once. The chain employs TRBV28 and TRBJ1-1; TRBD1 aligns across 9 bases. V gave up 7 bases and J gave up 6 bases; unmatched junction bases: 15. Germline V CDR1 and CDR2: MDHEN, SYDVKM. The CDR3 consists of 16 residues. In DNA form, the CDR3 reads TGTGCCAGCATATCCGGGACAGGGTTGTTCGGGGCTGAAGCTTTCTTT. Encoded protein: CASISGTGLFGAEAFF.

In DNA form, the CDR3 reads TGTGCCAGCAGTGCCTCTGGACAGCCAACTAATGAAAAACTGTTTTTT. Protein: CASSASGQPTNEKLFF. The V call is TRBV6-1, the J call TRBJ1-4; D possibly corresponds to TRBD1 (6 bases). Germline V lookup: CDR1 MNHNS, CDR2 SASEGT. The CDR3 length is 16 residues. V was cut by 4 bases and J by 0 bases, with 12 bases left in between.

This chain joins TRBV20-1 and TRBJ1-1, with D unresolved. The CDR3 is 14 amino acids. Trimming pared 3 bases from V and 4 bases from J, leaving 15 bases between. Germline CDR1 DFQATT, CDR2 SNEGSKA (reference sequence). The CDR3 sequence is CSASMGGLSTEAFF. In DNA, the CDR3 is TGCAGTGCTAGTATGGGAGGGCTGAGCACTGAAGCTTTCTTT.

This chain joins TRBV11-1 and TRBJ2-7; no definite D call. Germline CDR1 SGHAT, CDR2 FQDESV (reference sequence). Between the trimmed V and J ends, which lost 7 bases and 3 bases, there was a span of 4 bases. The CDR3 is made up of 10 amino acids. CDR3 region: CASISYEQYF. CDR3 coding DNA: TGTGCCAGCATTAGCTACGAGCAGTACTTC.

The rearrangement joins TRBV9 to TRBJ1-2; D is perhaps TRBD1 (6 bases). This CDR3 has 12 amino acids. CDR1 and CDR2 (germline): SGDLS, YYNGEE. V gave up 0 bases and J gave up 10 bases, with 10 bases separating them. As DNA, the CDR3 is TGTGCCAGCAGCGTAGAGGGACACTACTACACCTTC. This codes for CASSVEGHYYTF.

This clone showed up just a few times. The CDR3 DNA reads TGTGCCAGCAGACGGACTAGCGGAGACTCCTACGAGCAGTACTTC. This encodes CASRRTSGDSYEQYF. The chain recombines TRBV28 with TRBJ2-7, with 10 bases that match TRBD2. CDR3 length: 15 residues. In germline, CDR1 is MDHEN, CDR2 SYDVKM. V lost 6 bases, J lost 0 bases, and 5 bases stayed unmatched.

The chain has TRBV30 and TRBJ2-2, with 7 positions matching TRBD2. With 0 bases clipped from V and 2 bases from J, the junction kept 15 bases outside the gene matches. Germline V gene data show CDR1 as GTSNPN and CDR2 as SVGIG (reference sequence). The CDR3 is 19 residues long. CDR3 in amino acids: CAWSVRFGTITFNTGELFF. For the CDR3, the DNA is TGTGCCTGGAGTGTACGATTCGGGACTATCACCTTTAACACCGGGGAGCTGTTTTTT.

This rearrangement joins TRBV7-9 to TRBJ1-6; TRBD1 matches at 7 bases. There are 16 residues in the CDR3. The germline V gene has CDR1 SEHNR and CDR2 FQNEAQ (reference sequence). J lost 7 bases, V lost 5 bases, and 11 bases had no gene match. The CDR3 DNA follows: TGTGCCAGCAGCGCTACGTCAGGGGGTAACAATTCACCCCTCCACTTT. This sequence encodes CASSATSGGNNSPLHF.

The rearrangement joins TRBV11-2 to TRBJ1-5, with TRBD1 matching 7 bases. The CDR3 covers 15 residues. Trimming at V came to 4 bases and at J to 0 bases, leaving 3 bases not matched to a gene. Germline V CDR1 and CDR2: SGHAT, FQNNGV. The CDR3 loop reads CASSSTGNSNQPQHF. The CDR3 nucleotides read TGTGCCAGCAGCTCGACAGGGAATAGCAATCAGCCCCAGCATTTT.

This chain uses TRBV28 with TRBJ2-5; possibly TRBD1 for D (5 bases). The CDR3 sequence is 14 residues long. V gave up 3 bases and J gave up 6 bases, with 14 bases separating them. CDR1 and CDR2 from the germline V gene are MDHEN and SYDVKM. The CDR3 DNA sequence: TGTGCCAGCAGTTTTGGGTCTCCAGGGAAGACCCAGTACTTC. It translates to CASSFGSPGKTQYF.

The V gene is TRBV30, the J gene TRBJ2-7; TRBD1 aligns across 8 bases. Per germline, CDR1 GTSNPN and CDR2 SVGIG (reference sequence). The CDR3 contains 13 residues. Trimming at V came to 4 bases and at J to 1 base, leaving 3 bases not matched to a gene. This chain's CDR3 is CAWTTGGSYEQYF. The CDR3 DNA follows: TGTGCCTGGACAACAGGGGGTTCCTACGAGCAGTACTTC.

The V gene is TRBV12-5, the J gene TRBJ2-2, with 10 bases matching TRBD1. This CDR3 spans 19 amino acids. Looked up from germline, CDR1 is LGHNT and CDR2 is FRNRAP. The V gene end was trimmed by 3 bases and the J gene end by 8 bases; junction bases not matched to a gene: 18. CDR3 loop: CASGFPTTPGTGVKGELFF. The CDR3 bases are TGTGCTAGTGGTTTCCCGACGACCCCGGGGACAGGGGTAAAGGGGGAGCTGTTTTTT.

The V call is TRBV4-1, the J call TRBJ1-2; D is undetermined. Trimming took 4 bases from V and 5 from J, leaving 14 bases between them. Germline V gene data show CDR1 as MGHRA and CDR2 as YSYEKL. This CDR3 has 14 amino acids. The CDR3, as DNA: TGCGCCAGCAGCCCTCGGGAGGAGAGTTATGGCTACACCTTC. It is translated as CASSPREESYGYTF.

On this clone: This specimen includes other DNA sequences encoding the same CDR3. This chain connects TRBV28 to TRBJ2-2, with 7 nucleotides matching TRBD1. This CDR3 comprises 13 residues. Germline-derived CDR1 and CDR2 are MDHEN and SYDVKM. J lost 1 base, V lost 8 bases, and 1 base had no gene match. The CDR3 loop reads CASRDRNTGELFF. Written as DNA, the CDR3 is TGTGCCAGCCGGGACAGGAACACCGGGGAGCTGTTTTTT.

This clone was detected only a few times. The V gene is TRBV6-5, the J gene TRBJ1-2; perhaps TRBD1 as D (6 bases). Trimming cost V 8 bases and J 4 bases, with 17 bases left between them. The germline V gene encodes CDR1 MNHEY and CDR2 SVGAGI. The CDR3 loop spans 14 amino acids. CDR3 in amino acids: CASGGGWQVYGYTF. CDR3 in DNA: TGTGCCAGCGGGGGGGGCTGGCAGGTCTATGGCTACACCTTC.

V usage is TRBV5-5 and J usage is TRBJ2-2; 9 positions match TRBD2. The ends lost 2 bases at V and 1 base at J; junction bases unmatched: 0. Germline V gene sequence: CDR1 SGHKS, CDR2 YYEKEE (reference sequence). The CDR3 covers 15 residues. This CDR3 reads CASSLAGGNTGELFF. The CDR3 DNA follows: TGTGCCAGCAGCTTAGCGGGAGGGAACACCGGGGAGCTGTTTTTT.

The CDR3 reads CSVAKTGDRNQPQHF. CDR3 coding DNA: TGCAGCGTCGCGAAAACGGGGGACCGCAATCAGCCCCAGCATTTT. The chain employs TRBV29-1 and TRBJ1-5, with TRBD1 as a possible D gene (5 bases). The CDR3 extends over 15 amino acids. V lost 6 bases and J 2 bases, leaving 17 bases between the germline ends. Germline CDR1 is SQVTM and CDR2 is ANQGSEA. Full variable domain (outside the CDR3, taken from reference TRBV29-1 and TRBJ1-5): SAVISQKPSRDICQRGTSLTIQCQVDSQVTMMFWYRQQPGQSLTLIATANQGSEATYESGFVIDKFPISRPNLTFSTLTVSNMSPEDSSIYLCSVAKTGDRNQPQHFGDGTRLSIL.

The chain combines TRBV19 with TRBJ1-4, with 7 bases matching TRBD1. V lost 7 bases to trimming and J lost 2 bases; unmatched junction nucleotides: 7. Germline V CDR1 and CDR2: LNHDA, SQIVND (reference sequence). The CDR3 runs 15 residues. The CDR3 region is CASKGTGQTNEKLFF. The CDR3 DNA reads TGTGCCAGTAAAGGGACGGGACAGACTAATGAAAAACTGTTTTTT.

The chain links TRBV19 to TRBJ2-1; D is unresolved. Trimming left V 7 bases short and J 2 bases short, with 12 bases between. This CDR3 contains 14 residues. Germline CDR1 is LNHDA and CDR2 is SQIVND (reference sequence). This chain's CDR3 is CASTQTTPYNEQFF. The CDR3 region has the DNA TGTGCCAGTACCCAAACGACTCCCTACAATGAGCAGTTCTTC.

The chain uses TRBV5-5 and TRBJ2-3; 9 bases match TRBD2. The CDR3 is 17 residues long. V was pared by 7 bases and J by 2 bases, with 14 bases of the junction left unmatched. CDR1 and CDR2 (germline): SGHKS, YYEKEE (reference sequence). As DNA, the CDR3 is TGTGCCAGCCGACGTTTGGGACTAGCTTCGGACACAGATACGCAGTATTTT. It specifies CASRRLGLASDTDTQYF.

V is TRBV3-1 (or the pseudogene TRBV3-2) and J is TRBJ2-1, with TRBD1 matching over 7 bases. From germline, CDR1 is LGHDT and CDR2 YNNKEL (reference sequence). CDR3 length: 18 amino acids. The ends lost 4 bases at V and 0 bases at J; junction bases unmatched: 12. The CDR3 DNA sequence: TGTGCCAGCAGCCCCACCGGCAGGGGGAGATTCTCCTACAATGAGCAGTTCTTC. The encoded protein is CASSPTGRGRFSYNEQFF.

This clone was detected once. The rearrangement joins TRBV6-5 to TRBJ2-5; 7 nucleotides agree with TRBD2. The germline CDR1 and CDR2 sequences are MNHEY and SVGAGI. The V segment lost 8 bases and the J segment 5 bases; nucleotides outside the gene matches: 11. The CDR3 is 14 residues long. The CDR3 coding sequence is TGTGCCAGCGCGCCTACCTGGGGGGGGGAGACCCAGTACTTC. Encoded protein: CASAPTWGGETQYF.